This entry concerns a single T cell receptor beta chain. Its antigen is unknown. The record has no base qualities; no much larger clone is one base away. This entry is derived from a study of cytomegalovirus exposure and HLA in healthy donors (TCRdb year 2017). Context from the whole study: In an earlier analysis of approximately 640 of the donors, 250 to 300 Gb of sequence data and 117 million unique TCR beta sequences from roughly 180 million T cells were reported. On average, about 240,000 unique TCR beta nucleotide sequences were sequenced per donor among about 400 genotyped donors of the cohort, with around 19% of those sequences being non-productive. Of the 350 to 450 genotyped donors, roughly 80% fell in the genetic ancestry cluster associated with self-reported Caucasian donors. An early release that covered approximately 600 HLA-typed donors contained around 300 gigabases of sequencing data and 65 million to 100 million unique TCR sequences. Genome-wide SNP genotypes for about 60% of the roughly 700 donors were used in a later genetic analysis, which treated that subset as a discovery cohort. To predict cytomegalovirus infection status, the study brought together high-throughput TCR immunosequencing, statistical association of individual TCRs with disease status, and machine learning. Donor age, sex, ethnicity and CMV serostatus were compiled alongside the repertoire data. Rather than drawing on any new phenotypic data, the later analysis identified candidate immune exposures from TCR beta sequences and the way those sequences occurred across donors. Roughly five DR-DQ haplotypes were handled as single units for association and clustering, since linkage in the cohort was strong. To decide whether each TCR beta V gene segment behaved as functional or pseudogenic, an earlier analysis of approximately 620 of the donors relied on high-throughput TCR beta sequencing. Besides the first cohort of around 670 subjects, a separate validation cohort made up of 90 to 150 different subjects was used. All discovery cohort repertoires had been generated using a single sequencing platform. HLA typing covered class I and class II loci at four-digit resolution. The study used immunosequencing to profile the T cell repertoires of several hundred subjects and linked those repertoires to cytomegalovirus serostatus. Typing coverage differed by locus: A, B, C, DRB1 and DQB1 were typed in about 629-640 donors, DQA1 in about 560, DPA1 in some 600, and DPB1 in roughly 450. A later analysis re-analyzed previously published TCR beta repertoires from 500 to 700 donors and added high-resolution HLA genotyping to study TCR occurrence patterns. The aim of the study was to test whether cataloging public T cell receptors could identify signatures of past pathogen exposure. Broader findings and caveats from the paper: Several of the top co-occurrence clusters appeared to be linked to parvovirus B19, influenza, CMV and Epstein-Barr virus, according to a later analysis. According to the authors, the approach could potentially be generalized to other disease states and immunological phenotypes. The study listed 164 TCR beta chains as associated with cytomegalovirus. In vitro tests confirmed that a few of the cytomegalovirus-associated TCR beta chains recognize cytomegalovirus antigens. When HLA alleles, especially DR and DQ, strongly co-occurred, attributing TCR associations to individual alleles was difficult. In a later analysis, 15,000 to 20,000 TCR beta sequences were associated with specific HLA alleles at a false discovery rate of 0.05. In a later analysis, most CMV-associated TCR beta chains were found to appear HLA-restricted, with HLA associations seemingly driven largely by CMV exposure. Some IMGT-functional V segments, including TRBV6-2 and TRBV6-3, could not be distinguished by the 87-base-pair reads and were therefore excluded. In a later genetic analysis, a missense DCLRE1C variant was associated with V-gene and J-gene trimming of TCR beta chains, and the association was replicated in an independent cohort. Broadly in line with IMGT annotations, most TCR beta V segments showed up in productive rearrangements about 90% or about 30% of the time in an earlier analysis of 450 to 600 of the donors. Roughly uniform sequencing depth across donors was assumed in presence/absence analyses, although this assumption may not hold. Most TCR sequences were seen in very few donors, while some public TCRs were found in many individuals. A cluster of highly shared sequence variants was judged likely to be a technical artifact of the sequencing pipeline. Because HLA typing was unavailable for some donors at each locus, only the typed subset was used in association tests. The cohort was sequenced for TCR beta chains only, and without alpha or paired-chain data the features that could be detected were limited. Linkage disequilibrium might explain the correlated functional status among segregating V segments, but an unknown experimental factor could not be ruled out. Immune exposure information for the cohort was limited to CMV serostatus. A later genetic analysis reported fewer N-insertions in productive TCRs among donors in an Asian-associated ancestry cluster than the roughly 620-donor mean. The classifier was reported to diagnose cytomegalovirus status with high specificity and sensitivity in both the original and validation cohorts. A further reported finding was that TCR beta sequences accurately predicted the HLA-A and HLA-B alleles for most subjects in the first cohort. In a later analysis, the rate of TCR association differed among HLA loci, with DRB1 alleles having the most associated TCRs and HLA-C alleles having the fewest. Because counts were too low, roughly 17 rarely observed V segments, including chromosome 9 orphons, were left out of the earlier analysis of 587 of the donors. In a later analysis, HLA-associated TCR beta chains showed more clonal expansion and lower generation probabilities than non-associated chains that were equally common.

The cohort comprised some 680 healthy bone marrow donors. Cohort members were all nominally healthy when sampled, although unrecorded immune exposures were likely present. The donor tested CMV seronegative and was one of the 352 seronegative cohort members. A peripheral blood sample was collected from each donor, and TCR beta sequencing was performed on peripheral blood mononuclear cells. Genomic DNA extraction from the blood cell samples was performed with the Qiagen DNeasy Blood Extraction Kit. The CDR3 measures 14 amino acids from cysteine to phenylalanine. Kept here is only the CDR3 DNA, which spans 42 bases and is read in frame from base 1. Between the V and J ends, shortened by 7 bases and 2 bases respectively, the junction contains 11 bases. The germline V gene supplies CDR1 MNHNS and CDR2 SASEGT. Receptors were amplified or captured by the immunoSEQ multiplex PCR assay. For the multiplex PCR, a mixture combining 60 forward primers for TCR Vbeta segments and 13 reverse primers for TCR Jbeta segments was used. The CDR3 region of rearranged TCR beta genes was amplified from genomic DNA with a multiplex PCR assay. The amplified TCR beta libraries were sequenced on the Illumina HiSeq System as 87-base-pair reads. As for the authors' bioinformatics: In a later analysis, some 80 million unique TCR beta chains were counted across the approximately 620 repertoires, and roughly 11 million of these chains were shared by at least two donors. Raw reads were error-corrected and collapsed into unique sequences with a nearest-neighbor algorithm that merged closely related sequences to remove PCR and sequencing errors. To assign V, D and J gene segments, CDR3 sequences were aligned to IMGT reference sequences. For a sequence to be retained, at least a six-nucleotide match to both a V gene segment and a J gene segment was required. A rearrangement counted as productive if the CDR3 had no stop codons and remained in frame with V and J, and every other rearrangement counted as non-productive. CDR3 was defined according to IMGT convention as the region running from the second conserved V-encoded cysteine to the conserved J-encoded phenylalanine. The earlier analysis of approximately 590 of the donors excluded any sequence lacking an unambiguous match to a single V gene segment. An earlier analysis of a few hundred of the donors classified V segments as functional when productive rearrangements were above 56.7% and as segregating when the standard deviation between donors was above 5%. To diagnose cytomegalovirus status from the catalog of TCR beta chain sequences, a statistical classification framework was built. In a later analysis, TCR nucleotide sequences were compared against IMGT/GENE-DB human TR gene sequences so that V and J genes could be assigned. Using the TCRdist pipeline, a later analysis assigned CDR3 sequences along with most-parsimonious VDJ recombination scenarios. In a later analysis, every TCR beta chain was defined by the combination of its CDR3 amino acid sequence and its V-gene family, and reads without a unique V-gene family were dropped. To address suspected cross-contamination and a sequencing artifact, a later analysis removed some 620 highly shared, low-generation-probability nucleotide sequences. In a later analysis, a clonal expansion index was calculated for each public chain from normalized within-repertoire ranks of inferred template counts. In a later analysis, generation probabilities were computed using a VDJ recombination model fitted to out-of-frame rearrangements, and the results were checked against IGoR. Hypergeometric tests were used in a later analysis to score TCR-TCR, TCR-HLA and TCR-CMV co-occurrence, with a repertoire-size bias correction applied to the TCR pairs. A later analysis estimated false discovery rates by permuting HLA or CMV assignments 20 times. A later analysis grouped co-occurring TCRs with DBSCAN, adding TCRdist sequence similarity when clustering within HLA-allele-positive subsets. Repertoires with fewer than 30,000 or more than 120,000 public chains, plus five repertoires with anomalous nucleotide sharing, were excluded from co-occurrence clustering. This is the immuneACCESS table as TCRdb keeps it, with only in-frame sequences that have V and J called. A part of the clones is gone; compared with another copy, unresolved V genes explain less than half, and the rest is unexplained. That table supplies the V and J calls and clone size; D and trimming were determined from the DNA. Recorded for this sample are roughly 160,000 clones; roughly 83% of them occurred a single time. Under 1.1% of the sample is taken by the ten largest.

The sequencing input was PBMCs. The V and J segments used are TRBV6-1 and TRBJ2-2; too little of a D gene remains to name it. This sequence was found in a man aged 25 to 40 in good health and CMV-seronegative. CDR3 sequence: CASTTQYNTGELFF. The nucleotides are TGTGCCAGCACCACACAGTACAACACCGGGGAGCTGTTTTTT.